The T cell receptor beta chain under discussion was sequenced for a study of cytomegalovirus exposure and HLA in healthy donors. Study observations and caveats: A subsequent analysis found that TCR clusters from the first cohort also tended to co-occur in the roughly 120 validation repertoires, with about 94% of cluster scores above 0. A few CMV-associated chains were confirmed in vitro to be specific for CMV antigens. Reports described diagnosis of cytomegalovirus status by the classifier as highly specific and sensitive.

Of note for this clone: Its cognate antigen is unknown. One end of the junction fails to match germline, which may point to a read error.

The method was immunoSEQ multiplex PCR; TCRdb's version includes in-frame clones alone and lacks a portion of them. Of under 200,000 clones listed, over 85% were seen once; the top ten hold approximately 10%. This CDR3 contains 11 residues. Germline CDR1 reads SGHRS; CDR2 reads YFSETQ. Sequencing input: PBMCs. The chain uses TRBV5-1 and TRBJ2-1; D not resolved. This TCR was sampled from a woman aged 18-30 years in good health and CMV-seropositive. The CDR3 DNA is TGCGCCAGCAGCGAACCCCCAGAAGAGGTCTTC. Its translation: CASSEPPEEVF.